These 19 T cell receptor beta chains came from one sample sequenced in a study of Tregs in tolerant kidney transplant recipients. Clones were sequenced by immunoSEQ multiplex PCR, and TCRdb holds only the in-frame ones, with some missing. This table holds about 240,000 clones, about four fifths found once. The specimen sequenced was CD4+ T cells from blood. The receptors shown here come from a human donor in good health.

The count of this clone is one. The rearrangement uses TRBV19 and TRBJ1-4; D may be TRBD1 (6 bases). The CDR3 consists of 14 residues. Trimming cost V 8 bases and J 8 bases, with 18 bases left between them. Germline values: CDR1 LNHDA, CDR2 SQIVND (reference sequence). The chain's CDR3 is CASSIPGAGEKLFF. For the CDR3, the DNA is TGTGCCAGTTCAATCCCAGGGGCGGGGGAAAAACTGTTTTTT.

The chain joins TRBV10-3 to TRBJ2-1; 10 nucleotides line up with TRBD2. V gave up 5 bases and J gave up 4 bases; unmatched junction bases: 2. Germline CDR1 ENHRY, CDR2 SYGVKD. The CDR3 runs to 14 residues. CDR3 sequence reads: CAISSGGAYNEQFF. The CDR3 nucleotides are TGTGCCATCAGTAGCGGGGGGGCTTACAATGAGCAGTTCTTC.

About this clone: Other DNA sequences in the sample encode the same CDR3. CDR3 sequence reads: CASRGQGNTEAFF. CDR3 in DNA: TGTGCCAGCAGGGGACAGGGAAACACTGAAGCTTTCTTT. V and J are TRBV9 and TRBJ1-1, with 9 bases lining up with TRBD1. V shed 5 bases and J 2 bases; nucleotides not matched to a gene: 1. CDR3 length: 13 amino acids. The V gene's germline CDR1 is SGDLS and CDR2 YYNGEE.

The CDR3 is CPARQTETQYF. CDR3 bases: TGCCCGGCCCGACAGACGGAGACCCAGTACTTC. This chain links TRBV10-2 with TRBJ2-5, with a weak D call TRBD1 (5 bases). The CDR3 sequence is 11 residues long. The germline V gene encodes CDR1 WSHSY and CDR2 SAAADI.

The chain recombines TRBV18 with TRBJ1-2; 9 bases agree with TRBD1. V lost 6 bases and J lost 6; bases outside the gene matches: 17. In germline, CDR1 is KGHSH, CDR2 LQKENI. The CDR3 length is 17 residues. The CDR3 is CASSQLGPGQGTDGYTF. CDR3 nucleotide sequence: TGTGCCAGCTCTCAATTAGGCCCGGGACAGGGTACCGATGGCTACACCTTC.

The gene calls are TRBV7-2 and TRBJ2-5, with D maybe TRBD2 (5 bases). The germline V gene encodes CDR1 SGHTA and CDR2 FQGNSA. The CDR3 consists of 15 residues. Trimming left V 3 bases short and J 5 bases short, with 16 bases between. The DNA for the CDR3 is TGTGCCAGCAGCTTGAGGGTAGGGCAAGGCGAGACCCAGTACTTC. Its translation: CASSLRVGQGETQYF.

This rearrangement joins TRBV19 to TRBJ2-5; D unclear. V lost 1 base to trimming and J lost 1 base, with 7 bases between them. The CDR3 is 14 residues long. Per germline, CDR1 LNHDA and CDR2 SQIVND (reference sequence). The CDR3 DNA reads TGTGCCAGTAGTATAGTTGCGAGCCAAGAGACCCAGTACTTC. It codes for CASSIVASQETQYF.

The chain recombines TRBV2 with TRBJ1-1, with no clear D. Germline-derived CDR1 and CDR2 are SNHLY and FYNNEI. This CDR3 spans 14 amino acids. V shed 8 bases and J shed 4 bases, with 17 bases lying between them. The CDR3 spells CASRRRIDSTEAFF. CDR3 bases: TGTGCCAGCCGACGGCGGATTGACTCCACTGAAGCTTTCTTT.

The chain has TRBV6-5 and TRBJ2-7; 7 bases match TRBD1. CDR3 length: 14 amino acids. Germline-derived CDR1 and CDR2 are MNHEY and SVGAGI. V gave up 2 bases and J gave up 2 bases; unmatched junction bases: 3. For the CDR3, the DNA is TGTGCCAGCAGTTACCGGGACAGCGCCTACGAGCAGTACTTC. Residues: CASSYRDSAYEQYF.

The gene calls are TRBV1 and TRBJ2-3; TRBD2, the table's D call, lacks a check against the DNA. TRBV1 counts as a pseudogene. The CDR3 spans 15 residues. The CDR3 DNA sequence: TGCACCAGCAGCCACGCGGGGGATGCCACAGATACGCAGTATTTT. It codes for CTSSHAGDATDTQYF.

The CDR3 region is CASSLGWGLAYEQYF. The CDR3 nucleotides read TGTGCCAGCAGCTTAGGATGGGGGCTCGCTTACGAGCAGTACTTC. The chain joins TRBV7-9 to TRBJ2-7, with D possibly being TRBD1 (6 bases). Germline V CDR1 and CDR2: SEHNR, FQNEAQ (reference sequence). The CDR3 runs to 15 residues. V lost 1 base and J 4 bases, leaving 14 bases between the germline ends.

This CDR3 reads CASSLVPIGTQGYRGEAFF. The DNA of the CDR3 is TGCGCCAGCAGCTTGGTGCCCATAGGAACTCAGGGGTACCGTGGTGAAGCTTTCTTT. The gene calls are TRBV5-1 and TRBJ1-1, with D tentatively TRBD1 (6 bases). V was cut by 0 bases and J by 7 bases, with 28 bases left in between. Germline CDR1 and CDR2: SGHRS and YFSETQ. This CDR3 is built from 19 residues.

This chain uses TRBV30 with TRBJ1-2; weak D call: TRBD1 (5 bases). V dropped 1 base and J dropped 2 bases, with 8 bases sitting between them. The CDR3 is 13 amino acids. The germline gives CDR1 GTSNPN, CDR2 SVGIG (reference sequence). The CDR3 coding sequence is TGTGCCTGGAGTGGACAGCCCAACTATGGCTACACCTTC. It specifies CAWSGQPNYGYTF.

The chain combines TRBV6-1 with TRBJ1-6, with TRBD1 identical over 7 bases. This CDR3 has 14 amino acids. The germline gives CDR1 MNHNS, CDR2 SASEGT. The V gene end was trimmed by 8 bases and the J gene end by 8 bases; junction bases not matched to a gene: 9. In DNA, the CDR3 is TGTGCCAGCGAGGGGGCGAAGCACTATTCACCCCTCCACTTT. This encodes CASEGAKHYSPLHF.

V usage is TRBV5-6 and J usage is TRBJ2-2, with a weak D call TRBD2 (6 bases). V lost 1 base, J lost 0 bases, and 13 bases lay in between. CDR3 length: 17 residues. CDR1 and CDR2 from the germline V gene are SGHDT and YYEEEE. The CDR3 DNA sequence: TGTGCCAGCAGCTTGTCAGTAGCGGTCGCGAACACCGGGGAGCTGTTTTTT. The encoded protein is CASSLSVAVANTGELFF.

The gene calls are TRBV30 and TRBJ2-3; 8 bases are a match to TRBD2. The trim removed 5 bases at V and 3 bases at J, leaving 13 bases unmatched. Germline V gene lookup returns CDR1 GTSNPN and CDR2 SVGIG (reference sequence). CDR3 length: 16 amino acids. CDR3 in amino acids: CAWGRSGLAVTDTQYF. In DNA form, the CDR3 reads TGTGCCTGGGGAAGATCCGGACTAGCTGTGACAGATACGCAGTATTTT.

This chain connects TRBV5-1 to TRBJ2-7; 7 positions match TRBD1. The CDR3 runs 16 residues. V lost 4 bases, J lost 9 bases, and 19 bases stayed unmatched. The germline CDR1 and CDR2 sequences are SGHRS and YFSETQ. This CDR3 is CASSLKTGTDSIGQYF. DNA of the CDR3: TGCGCCAGCAGCCTTAAAACCGGGACAGATTCGATCGGGCAGTACTTC.

The table lists this clone with a few counts. The chain combines TRBV9 with TRBJ1-5, with 7 bases aligning to TRBD1. Germline V gene sequence: CDR1 SGDLS, CDR2 YYNGEE. The CDR3 spans 15 residues. V gave up 3 bases and J gave up 2 bases; unmatched junction bases: 5. In DNA, the CDR3 is TGTGCCAGCAGCGCCCAGGGGGTTCGCAATCAGCCCCAGCATTTT. Residues: CASSAQGVRNQPQHF.

This sequence joins TRBV7-9 and TRBJ1-5, with TRBD1 matching over 8 bases. This CDR3 is 15 amino acids long. CDR1 is SEHNR, CDR2 FQNEAQ, per germline (reference sequence). J gave up 5 bases and V 1 base, and 4 bases lay outside the gene matches. In nucleotides, the CDR3 is TGTGCCAGCAGCTTAGGACAGGGGATGCATCAGCCCCAGCATTTT. Its protein is CASSLGQGMHQPQHF.